These 22 T cell receptor beta chains share one sample of origin, sequenced in a study of neoadjuvant nivolumab and ipilimumab in lung cancer. Profiled with immunoSEQ multiplex PCR; TCRdb holds only in-frame clones, not every one. The data contain approximately 23,000 clones, approximately 77% of them seen just once; the ten biggest clones take up roughly 24%. The specimen was peripheral blood, collected before neoadjuvant nivolumab, alone or with ipilimumab. These receptor sequences come from an adult with non-small cell lung cancer.

There are a few counts of this clone. The chain carries TRBV4-3 and TRBJ2-1; 7 bases are shared with TRBD2. The CDR3 runs to 15 residues. Looked up from germline, CDR1 is LGHNA and CDR2 is YSLEER. V trimming: 1 base; J trimming: 4 bases; junction bases outside the gene matches: 4. CDR3 in DNA: TGCGCCAGCAGCCAAGCCAGCGGGGAGTACAATGAGCAGTTCTTC. Translating gives CASSQASGEYNEQFF.

This chain links TRBV9 with TRBJ2-5, with D uncertain. Germline assignment: CDR1 SGDLS and CDR2 YYNGEE. This CDR3 has 17 residues. The germline V and J ends were trimmed by 0 bases and 5 bases, with 20 bases remaining between them. The DNA for the CDR3 is TGTGCCAGCAGCGTAGCTGGAGCGTCGGCTTTGGGGGAGACCCAGTACTTC. Translated, it gives CASSVAGASALGETQYF.

The rearrangement joins TRBV7-3 to TRBJ2-7; 7 bases line up with TRBD1. V dropped 5 bases and J dropped 0; count of bases not matched to a gene: 4. CDR3 size: 14 residues. Per the germline V gene, CDR1 is SGHTA and CDR2 is FQGTGA. CDR3 nucleotide sequence: TGTGCCAGCAGCCCGACAGGGAGCTCCTACGAGCAGTACTTC. It specifies CASSPTGSSYEQYF.

The J gene is TRBJ2-7, the V gene TRBV5-5; 12 bases agree with TRBD1. Losses at the gene ends were 0 bases for V and 1 base for J; bases not matched to a gene: 8. This CDR3 is 18 amino acids long. CDR1 SGHKS and CDR2 YYEKEE come from the germline V gene (reference sequence). This CDR3 reads CASSLAGTGGSRSYEQYF. CDR3 in DNA: TGTGCCAGCAGCTTGGCGGGGACAGGGGGCTCTCGATCCTACGAGCAGTACTTC.

The CDR3 is CASSFTSGYNEQFF. The CDR3 DNA reads as TGTGCCAGCAGCTTTACTAGCGGCTACAATGAGCAGTTCTTC. The chain employs TRBV7-9 and TRBJ2-1, with 8 bases fitting TRBD2. The CDR3 covers 14 residues. CDR1 and CDR2 (germline): SEHNR, FQNEAQ (reference sequence). The trim removed 3 bases at V and 3 bases at J, leaving 1 base unmatched.

The chain combines TRBV10-3 with TRBJ1-5; no firm D call. This CDR3 region has 15 residues. Germline CDR1 reads ENHRY; CDR2 reads SYGVKD. Trimming shortened V by 3 bases and J by 0 bases, and 9 bases separated the two germline ends. The CDR3 nucleotides are TGTGCCATCAGTGATTTAGGTAATAGCAATCAGCCCCAGCATTTT. Protein product: CAISDLGNSNQPQHF.

The rearrangement joins TRBV27 to TRBJ2-7; 7 bases map to TRBD1. V gave up 6 bases and J gave up 3 bases; unmatched junction bases: 8. The CDR3 has 14 residues. Germline values: CDR1 MNHEY, CDR2 SMNVEV (reference sequence). Here the CDR3 DNA reads TGTGCCAGCAGATTGTATCCAGGGGGCTACGAGCAGTACTTC. Translated, it gives CASRLYPGGYEQYF.

V and J are TRBV4-3 and TRBJ1-4; no reliable D call. From germline, CDR1 is LGHNA and CDR2 YSLEER. Trimming removed 4 bases at V and 8 bases at J, with 8 bases between. There are 12 residues in the CDR3. The CDR3 loop is CASSRTKEKLFF. The DNA of the CDR3 is TGCGCCAGCAGCCGAACAAAAGAAAAACTGTTTTTT.

The V call is TRBV5-4, the J call TRBJ2-1; no reliable D call. CDR1 is SGHNT and CDR2 is YYREEE in the germline V gene (reference sequence). CDR3 length: 13 residues. V was trimmed by 0 bases and J by 5 bases, leaving 6 bases between them. The CDR3 region is CASSLEWNNEQFF. As DNA, the CDR3 is TGTGCCAGCAGCTTGGAGTGGAACAATGAGCAGTTCTTC.

CDR3 amino acids: CASSFDGSNQPQHF. The CDR3 nucleotides are TGTGCCAGCAGCTTTGACGGGAGCAATCAGCCCCAGCATTTT. The chain is built from TRBV7-2 and TRBJ1-5; D ambiguous. The CDR3 totals 14 residues. Germline assignment: CDR1 SGHTA and CDR2 FQGNSA. V shed 3 bases and J shed 1 base, with 7 bases lying between them. Looking up the rest from reference TRBV7-2 and TRBJ1-5 gives the full variable domain: GAGVSQSPSNKVTEKGKDVELRCDPISGHTALYWYRQSLGQGLEFLIYFQGNSAPDKSGLPSDRFSAERTGGSVSTLTIQRTQQEDSAVYLCASSFDGSNQPQHFGDGTRLSIL.

This rearrangement joins TRBV5-1 to TRBJ1-1; no clear D gene. The CDR3 has 14 amino acids. The V end lost 0 bases, the J end lost 5 bases, and 11 bases lay between the germline ends. The germline V gene encodes CDR1 SGHRS and CDR2 YFSETQ. The DNA of the CDR3 is TGCGCCAGCAGCTTGGCGCCGAGGAAGACTGAAGCTTTCTTT. It codes for CASSLAPRKTEAFF. Full variable domain (missing parts from reference TRBV5-1 and TRBJ1-1): KAGVTQTPRYLIKTRGQQVTLSCSPISGHRSVSWYQQTPGQGLQFLFEYFSETQRNKGNFPGRFSGRQFSNSRSEMNVSTLELGDSALYLCASSLAPRKTEAFFGQGTRLTVV.

In DNA, the CDR3 is TGTGCCAGCAGAGATGACAGGGTCACTGAAGCTTTCTTT. Translating gives CASRDDRVTEAFF. J is TRBJ1-1 and V is TRBV2; 7 positions agree with TRBD1. Germline assignment: CDR1 SNHLY and CDR2 FYNNEI. The CDR3 runs to 13 residues. The V gene end was trimmed by 6 bases and the J gene end by 4 bases; junction bases not matched to a gene: 5.

V is TRBV29-1 and J is TRBJ1-2, with 10 bases identical to TRBD1. V lost 0 bases to trimming and J lost 4 bases; unmatched junction nucleotides: 5. Germline V lookup: CDR1 SQVTM, CDR2 ANQGSEA. The CDR3 sequence is 15 residues long. The CDR3 DNA follows: TGCAGCGTTGAAGACCGACAGGGGGCCTCCTATGGCTACACCTTC. Translation: CSVEDRQGASYGYTF.

The chain recombines TRBV9 with TRBJ2-3; D gene ambiguous. V lost 2 bases, J lost 5 bases, and 18 bases lay in between. CDR3 length: 16 amino acids. Germline V gene sequence: CDR1 SGDLS, CDR2 YYNGEE. The CDR3 reads CASSVGIPIEQDTQYF. The CDR3 DNA reads as TGTGCCAGCAGCGTTGGGATCCCAATCGAACAAGATACGCAGTATTTT. The full variable domain, completed using reference TRBV9 and TRBJ2-3, is DSGVTQTPKHLITATGQRVTLRCSPRSGDLSVYWYQQSLDQGLQFLIQYYNGEERAKGNILERFSAQQFPDLHSELNLSSLELGDSALYFCASSVGIPIEQDTQYFGPGTRLTVL.

This chain joins TRBV5-4 and TRBJ2-1; D remains ambiguous. The CDR3 runs 15 residues. Germline CDR1 SGHNT, CDR2 YYREEE (reference sequence). V lost 0 bases, J lost 4 bases, and 11 bases lay in between. The CDR3 bases are TGTGCCAGCAGCTTGGCCCCAACTAATTACAATGAGCAGTTCTTC. This gives the protein CASSLAPTNYNEQFF. Using reference TRBV5-4 and TRBJ2-1 for the parts outside the CDR3, the full variable domain is ETGVTQSPTHLIKTRGQQVTLRCSSQSGHNTVSWYQQALGQGPQFIFQYYREEENGRGNFPPRFSGLQFPNYSSELNVNALELDDSALYLCASSLAPTNYNEQFFGPGTRLTVL.

This chain uses TRBV5-1 with TRBJ1-1; a possible D gene is TRBD1 (5 bases). V was clipped by 0 bases and J by 0 bases, with 9 bases between them. Looked up from germline, CDR1 is SGHRS and CDR2 is YFSETQ. The CDR3 is 15 residues long. The CDR3 loop reads CASSLEGSMNTEAFF. The CDR3 region has the DNA TGCGCCAGCAGCTTGGAGGGGAGCATGAACACTGAAGCTTTCTTT.

The V gene is TRBV18, the J gene TRBJ1-1; 9 bases align to TRBD1. There are 16 residues in the CDR3. V was clipped by 3 bases and J by 3 bases; unmatched bases: 8. Germline V gene lookup returns CDR1 KGHSH and CDR2 LQKENI. This chain's CDR3 is CASSPMGTGRYTEAFF. The CDR3 coding sequence is TGTGCCAGCTCACCGATGGGGACAGGGCGGTACACTGAAGCTTTCTTT. Based on the CDR3 plus reference TRBV18 and TRBJ1-1, the full variable domain is NAGVMQNPRHLVRRRGQEARLRCSPMKGHSHVYWYRQLPEEGLKFMVYLQKENIIDESGMPKERFSAEFPKEGPSILRIQQVVRGDSAAYFCASSPMGTGRYTEAFFGQGTRLTVV.

The CDR3 loop is CASSRDRSTTGYGANVLTF. The CDR3 coding sequence is TGTGCCAGCAGCCGGGACAGGTCCACAACGGGCTATGGGGCCAACGTCCTGACTTTC. The V gene is TRBV5-6, the J gene TRBJ2-6; 8 bases align to TRBD1. From germline, CDR1 is SGHDT and CDR2 YYEEEE. The V segment lost 4 bases and the J segment 3 bases; nucleotides outside the gene matches: 15. This CDR3 comprises 19 residues.

The J gene is TRBJ1-1, the V gene TRBV29-1, with 11 bases lining up with TRBD1. J lost 4 bases, V lost 6 bases, and 4 bases had no gene match. The CDR3 contains 13 residues. The germline gives CDR1 SQVTM, CDR2 ANQGSEA. The CDR3 spells CSVGQGVVTEAFF. Written as DNA, the CDR3 is TGCAGCGTGGGACAGGGGGTTGTCACTGAAGCTTTCTTT.

The rearrangement joins TRBV11-2 to TRBJ2-1, with 10 bases fitting TRBD2. With V trimmed by 3 bases and J by 8 bases, 7 bases remained unmatched. Germline V gene data show CDR1 as SGHAT and CDR2 as FQNNGV. The CDR3 is 15 residues long. CDR3 sequence reads: CASSFSGRASDEQFF. CDR3 in DNA: TGTGCCAGCAGCTTCAGCGGGAGGGCCTCTGATGAGCAGTTCTTC.

This clone came up once. V gene TRBV10-2 combines with J gene TRBJ1-2; D may be TRBD1 (6 bases). Trimming removed 5 bases from V and 5 bases from J, with 12 bases in between. This CDR3 contains 13 residues. The germline V gene has CDR1 WSHSY and CDR2 SAAADI. Written as DNA, the CDR3 is TGCGCCAGCAGTTTACAGGGACAATATGGCTACACCTTC. Its protein is CASSLQGQYGYTF.

This rearrangement joins TRBV11-3 to TRBJ2-7; D perhaps matches TRBD1 (6 bases). V lost 5 bases, J lost 4 bases, and 18 bases lay in between. This CDR3 is 15 amino acids long. Germline lookup yields CDR1 SGHNT and CDR2 YENEEA. The CDR3 reads CASSLLQGFSYEQYF. In DNA form, the CDR3 reads TGTGCCAGCAGCCTCCTACAGGGTTTTTCATACGAGCAGTACTTC.